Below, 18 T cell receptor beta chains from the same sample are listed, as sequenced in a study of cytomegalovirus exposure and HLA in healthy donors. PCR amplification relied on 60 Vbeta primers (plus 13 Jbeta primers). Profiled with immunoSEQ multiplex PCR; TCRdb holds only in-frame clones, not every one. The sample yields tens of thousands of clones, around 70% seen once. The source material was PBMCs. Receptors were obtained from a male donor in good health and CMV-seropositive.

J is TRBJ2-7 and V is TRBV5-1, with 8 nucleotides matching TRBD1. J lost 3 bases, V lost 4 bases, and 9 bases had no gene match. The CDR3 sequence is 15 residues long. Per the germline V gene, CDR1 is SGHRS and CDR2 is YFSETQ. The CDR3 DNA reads TGCGCCAGCAGCCCGGACAGGGATATCAACTACGAGCAGTACTTC. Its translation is CASSPDRDINYEQYF.

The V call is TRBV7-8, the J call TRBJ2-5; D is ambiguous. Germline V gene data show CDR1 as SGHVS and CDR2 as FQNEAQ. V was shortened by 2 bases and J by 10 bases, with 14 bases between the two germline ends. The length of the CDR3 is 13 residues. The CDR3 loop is CASSLLDKRGQYF. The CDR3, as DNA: TGTGCCAGCAGCTTACTTGATAAGAGAGGCCAGTACTTC.

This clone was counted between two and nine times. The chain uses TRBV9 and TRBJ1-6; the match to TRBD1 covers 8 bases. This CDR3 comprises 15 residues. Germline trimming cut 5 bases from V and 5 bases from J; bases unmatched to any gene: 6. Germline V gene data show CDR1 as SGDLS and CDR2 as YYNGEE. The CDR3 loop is CASSTGGLDNSPLHF. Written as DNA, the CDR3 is TGTGCCAGCAGTACAGGGGGTCTGGATAATTCACCCCTCCACTTT.

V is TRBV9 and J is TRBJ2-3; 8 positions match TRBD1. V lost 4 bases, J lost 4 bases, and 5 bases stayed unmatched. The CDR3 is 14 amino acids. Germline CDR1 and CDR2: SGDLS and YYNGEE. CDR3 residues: CASSRTGTADTQYF. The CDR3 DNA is TGTGCCAGCAGCCGGACAGGGACGGCAGATACGCAGTATTTT.

CDR3: CAGGSRGSTGELFF. CDR3 DNA: TGTGCCGGAGGTAGCAGGGGTTCCACCGGGGAGCTGTTTTTT. The chain employs TRBV19 and TRBJ2-2; D may be TRBD1 (6 bases). The germline V and J ends were trimmed by 11 bases and 4 bases, with 17 bases remaining between them. Germline CDR1 reads LNHDA; CDR2 reads SQIVND (reference sequence). The CDR3 spans 14 residues.

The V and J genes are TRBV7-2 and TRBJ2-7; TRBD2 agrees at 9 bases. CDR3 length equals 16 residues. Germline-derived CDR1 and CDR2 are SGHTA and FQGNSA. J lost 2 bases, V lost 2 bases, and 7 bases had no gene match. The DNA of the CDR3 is TGTGCCAGCAGCTTACAAGAGAGCGGGGGGCCCTACGAGCAGTACTTC. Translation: CASSLQESGGPYEQYF.

CDR3 loop: CASSPSTEETQYF. The CDR3 region has the DNA TGTGCCAGCTCACCATCGACAGAAGAGACCCAGTACTTC. The chain has TRBV18 and TRBJ2-5; maybe TRBD1 (5 bases). Germline values: CDR1 KGHSH, CDR2 LQKENI. V was cut by 2 bases and J by 3 bases, with 7 bases left in between. This CDR3 spans 13 amino acids.

The CDR3 reads CASSQDTGTAYNSPLHF. CDR3 nucleotide sequence: TGCGCCAGCAGCCAAGATACCGGGACAGCTTATAATTCACCCCTCCACTTT. The J gene is TRBJ1-6, the V gene TRBV4-3; 7 nucleotides agree with TRBD1. The junction had 6 bases not matched to a gene; V was cut back by 0 bases and J by 4 bases. The germline V gene encodes CDR1 LGHNA and CDR2 YSLEER. The CDR3 consists of 17 residues.

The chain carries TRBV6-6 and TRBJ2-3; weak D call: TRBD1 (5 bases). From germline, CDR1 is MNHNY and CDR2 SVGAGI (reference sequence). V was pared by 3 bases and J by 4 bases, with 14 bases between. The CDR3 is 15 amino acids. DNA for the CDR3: TGTGCCAGCAGTTATAGGGGCTATCCCCCAGATACGCAGTATTTT. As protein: CASSYRGYPPDTQYF.

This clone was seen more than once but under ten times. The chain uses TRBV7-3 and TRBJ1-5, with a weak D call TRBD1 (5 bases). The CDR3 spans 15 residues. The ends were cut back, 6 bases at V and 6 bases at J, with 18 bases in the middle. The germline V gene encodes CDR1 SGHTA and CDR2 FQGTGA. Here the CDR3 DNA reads TGTGCCAGCAGTTTGGACCGGGGGAGGGGTCAGCCCCAGCATTTT. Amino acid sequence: CASSLDRGRGQPQHF.

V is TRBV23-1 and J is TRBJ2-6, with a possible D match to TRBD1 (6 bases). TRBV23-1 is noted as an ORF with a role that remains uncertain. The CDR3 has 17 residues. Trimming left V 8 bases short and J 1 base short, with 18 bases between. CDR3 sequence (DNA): TGCGCCAGCGGAAAAGGACAGCCAAATTCTGGGGCCAACGTCCTGACTTTC. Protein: CASGKGQPNSGANVLTF.

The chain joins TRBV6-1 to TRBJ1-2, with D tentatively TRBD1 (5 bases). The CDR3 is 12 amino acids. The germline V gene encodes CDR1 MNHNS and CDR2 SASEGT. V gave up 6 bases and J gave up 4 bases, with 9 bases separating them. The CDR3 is CASRETAYGYTF. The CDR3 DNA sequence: TGTGCCAGCAGGGAGACAGCCTATGGCTACACCTTC.

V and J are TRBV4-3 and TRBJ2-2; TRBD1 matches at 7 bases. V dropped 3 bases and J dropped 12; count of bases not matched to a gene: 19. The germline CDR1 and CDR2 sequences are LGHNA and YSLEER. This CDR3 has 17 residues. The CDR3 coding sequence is TGCGCCAGCAGCCATTCGATCTATCGGACAGGTGGGGAAAAGCTGTTTTTT. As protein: CASSHSIYRTGGEKLFF.

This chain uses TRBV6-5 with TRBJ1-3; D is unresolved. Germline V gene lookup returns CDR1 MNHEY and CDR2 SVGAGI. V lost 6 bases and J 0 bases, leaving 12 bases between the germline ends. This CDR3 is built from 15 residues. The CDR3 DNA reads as TGTGCCAGCAGCGAACAGCTTAACTCTGGAAACACCATATATTTT. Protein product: CASSEQLNSGNTIYF.

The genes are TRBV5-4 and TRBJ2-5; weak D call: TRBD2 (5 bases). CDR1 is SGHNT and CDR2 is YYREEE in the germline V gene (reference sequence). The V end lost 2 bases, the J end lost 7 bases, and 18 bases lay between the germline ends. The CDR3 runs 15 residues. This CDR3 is CASSFGPTNVGTQYF. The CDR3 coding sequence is TGTGCCAGCAGCTTTGGGCCGACTAATGTGGGGACCCAGTACTTC.

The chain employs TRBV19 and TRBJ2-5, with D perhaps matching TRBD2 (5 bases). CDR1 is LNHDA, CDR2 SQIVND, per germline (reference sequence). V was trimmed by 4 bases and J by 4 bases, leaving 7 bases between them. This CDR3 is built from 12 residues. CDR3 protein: CASSRGVETQYF. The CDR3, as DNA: TGTGCCAGTAGTAGGGGAGTAGAGACCCAGTACTTC.

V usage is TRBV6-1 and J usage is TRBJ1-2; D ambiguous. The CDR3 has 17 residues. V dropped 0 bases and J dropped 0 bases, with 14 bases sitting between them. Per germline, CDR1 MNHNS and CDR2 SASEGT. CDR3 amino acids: CASSEAQVKAANYGYTF. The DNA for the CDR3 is TGTGCCAGCAGTGAAGCGCAGGTTAAGGCAGCTAACTATGGCTACACCTTC.

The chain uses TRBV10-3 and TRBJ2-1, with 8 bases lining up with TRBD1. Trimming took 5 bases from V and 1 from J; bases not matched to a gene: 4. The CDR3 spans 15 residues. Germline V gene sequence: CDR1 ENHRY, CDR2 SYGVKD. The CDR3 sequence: CAISRTGSSYNEQFF. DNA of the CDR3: TGTGCCATCAGTCGGACAGGGTCGTCCTACAATGAGCAGTTCTTC.